This T cell receptor (beta chain) was recovered during a study of blood T cell repertoires in COVID-19. The overall study: The origin of the acute and convalescent COVID-19 samples was the United States, Italy and Spain. PBMCs, B-cell-depleted T cells, or T cells were the source of the cDNA or gDNA that made up the material.

Germline V gene sequence: CDR1 KGHSH, CDR2 LQKENI. Between the trimmed V and J ends, which lost 6 bases and 4 bases, there was a span of 12 bases. The CDR3 totals 13 residues. Original analysis: Estimation of nucleated cell counts relied on the amplification of reference gene primers. Profiling relied on immunoSEQ multiplex PCR, and the TCRdb table lists in-frame clones only, not all of them. V and J calls and clone size are those listed in that table; D and trimming were worked out from the DNA. The sample lists about 87,000 clones; around 86% were seen once. V and J are TRBV18 and TRBJ1-1, with D perhaps TRBD1 (6 bases). This TCR came from a woman aged 80 or over with acute or convalescent COVID-19. The sample comprised peripheral blood. CDR3 protein: CASSQGHRTEAFF. DNA for the CDR3: TGTGCCAGCTCCCAGGGGCATCGCACTGAAGCTTTCTTT.